This is a list of T cell receptor beta chains from one sample in a study of cytomegalovirus exposure and HLA in healthy donors. Repertoires were generated with immunoSEQ multiplex PCR, while TCRdb's copy carries only in-frame clones and drops some. The sample lists 150,000 to 200,000 clones; about 80% were seen once. The sample was PBMCs. These receptors were obtained from a man aged 40-49 years in good health and CMV-seropositive. CDR3s include the opening cysteine and the closing phenylalanine or tryptophan. D genes are given only for firm matches. Clone size appears in some rows only: once, few, many, or a class for an expanded clone.

TRBV9	TRBD2	TRBJ2-1	NA	CASSVGTSGYNEQFF	TGTGCCAGCAGCGTAGGGACTAGCGGTTACAATGAGCAGTTCTTC
TRBV11-2	NA	TRBJ2-5	NA	CASSSQGRETQYF	TGTGCCAGCAGCTCCCAGGGTCGGGAGACCCAGTACTTC
TRBV5-1	TRBD1	TRBJ2-5	NA	CASSLDGAGGFETQYF	TGCGCCAGCAGCTTGGACGGGGCAGGGGGTTTTGAGACCCAGTACTTC
TRBV2	TRBD1	TRBJ1-1	few	CASRVGQPEAFF	TGTGCCAGCAGAGTGGGACAGCCTGAAGCTTTCTTT
TRBV6-6	TRBD2	TRBJ2-1	NA	CASSPGGRGTYNEQFF	TGTGCCAGCAGCCCGGGGGGGAGGGGCACCTACAATGAGCAGTTCTTC
TRBV11-1	NA	TRBJ2-5	NA	CASSTRGQKETQYF	TGTGCCAGCAGCACCCGGGGTCAGAAAGAGACCCAGTACTTC
TRBV27	TRBD1	TRBJ2-3	NA	CASSSRTGSTDTQYF	TGTGCCAGCAGTTCCCGGACAGGATCCACAGATACGCAGTATTTT
TRBV27	NA	TRBJ2-1	NA	CASSFEPSSYNEQFF	TGTGCCAGCAGTTTTGAGCCGAGCTCCTACAATGAGCAGTTCTTC
TRBV18	NA	TRBJ1-1	once	CASSPDSTMNTEAFF	TGTGCCAGCTCACCGGACAGTACGATGAACACTGAAGCTTTCTTT
TRBV5-1	NA	TRBJ1-5	NA	CASSLGQNSNQPQHF	TGCGCCAGCAGCTTGGGTCAGAATAGCAATCAGCCCCAGCATTTT
TRBV2	TRBD1	TRBJ1-5	NA	CASSLTGGEQPQHF	TGTGCCAGCAGCCTTACAGGGGGCGAGCAGCCCCAGCATTTT
TRBV2	NA	TRBJ2-1	NA	CASSEAYGIRRENEQFF	TGTGCCAGCAGTGAAGCGTACGGGATAAGGAGGGAAAATGAGCAGTTCTTC
TRBV5-4	NA	TRBJ2-7	NA	CASSVKGQYEQYF	TGTGCCAGCAGCGTGAAAGGACAATACGAGCAGTACTTC
TRBV6-1	TRBD1	TRBJ2-7	once	CASSDQTGGYSEQYF	TGTGCCAGCAGTGATCAGACAGGGGGCTACTCCGAGCAGTACTTC
TRBV4-1	NA	TRBJ2-1	few	CASSRQGTVYNEQFF	TGCGCCAGCAGCCGCCAGGGAACTGTTTACAATGAGCAGTTCTTC
TRBV18	TRBD2	TRBJ2-1	NA	CASSPPAGEENEQFF	TGTGCCAGCTCACCACCGGCGGGAGAGGAAAATGAGCAGTTCTTC
TRBV5-4	TRBD2	TRBJ2-1	NA	CASSLLAGGDNEQFF	TGTGCCAGCAGCTTGTTAGCGGGAGGTGACAATGAGCAGTTCTTC
TRBV7-9	TRBD2	TRBJ2-1	NA	CASSLVAGVVNNEQFF	TGTGCCAGCAGCTTAGTGGCGGGAGTAGTGAACAATGAGCAGTTCTTC
TRBV29-1	TRBD2	TRBJ2-1	NA	CSVEDYSGRYGNEQFF	TGCAGCGTTGAAGACTATAGCGGGAGGTACGGCAATGAGCAGTTCTTC
TRBV6-6	NA	TRBJ2-7	few	CASESGSTSYEQYF	TGTGCCAGCGAGTCGGGGAGTACCTCCTACGAGCAGTACTTC
TRBV9	NA	TRBJ1-2	NA	CASSGLGGYGYTF	TGTGCCAGCAGCGGGCTAGGGGGCTATGGCTACACCTTC
TRBV10-3	TRBD1	TRBJ1-5	NA	CAISGTEGQPQHF	TGTGCCATCAGCGGGACAGAAGGGCAGCCCCAGCATTTT
TRBV14	TRBD1	TRBJ2-2	few	CASSRQGFAGELFF	TGTGCCAGCAGCCGACAGGGTTTCGCCGGGGAGCTGTTTTTT
TRBV19	TRBD1	TRBJ1-2	NA	CASSVQGADYGYTF	TGTGCCAGTAGTGTACAGGGGGCGGACTATGGCTACACCTTC
TRBV28	TRBD2	TRBJ2-3	NA	CASSSPGLGKYSGTQYF	TGTGCCAGCAGTTCCCCGGGACTAGGGAAATATAGTGGTACGCAGTATTTT
TRBV7-3	NA	TRBJ2-3	few	CASSPGMALGDTQYF	TGTGCCAGCAGCCCGGGAATGGCGTTAGGAGATACGCAGTATTTT
TRBV7-2	NA	TRBJ1-6	NA	CASRPGQHDSPLHF	TGTGCCAGCAGGCCAGGACAACACGACTCACCCCTCCACTTT
TRBV5-1	NA	TRBJ2-2	NA	CASSLTRTLNTGELFF	TGCGCCAGCAGCTTGACGCGGACACTAAACACCGGGGAGCTGTTTTTT
TRBV5-1	NA	TRBJ1-1	NA	CASSQLGQGVTEAFF	TGCGCCAGCAGCCAGCTCGGACAAGGAGTAACTGAAGCTTTCTTT
TRBV11-2	TRBD2	TRBJ2-3	NA	CASSPFSGGADTQYF	TGTGCCAGCAGCCCCTTTAGCGGGGGGGCAGATACGCAGTATTTT
TRBV6-5	TRBD2	TRBJ2-3	NA	CASSYATSGRLDTQYF	TGTGCCAGCAGTTACGCGACTAGCGGGAGGCTTGATACGCAGTATTTT
TRBV6-1	NA	TRBJ1-2	NA	CASRTREGYGYTF	TGTGCCAGCAGGACTAGGGAAGGTTATGGCTACACCTTC
TRBV27	NA	TRBJ2-7	NA	CASTPSPVSYEQYF	TGTGCCAGCACCCCCTCACCGGTTTCCTACGAGCAGTACTTC
TRBV19	TRBD2	TRBJ2-3	NA	CASRGFSSGGTDTQYF	TGTGCCAGCAGAGGATTTTCTAGCGGGGGCACAGATACGCAGTATTTT
TRBV5-1	TRBD1	TRBJ2-3	NA	CASSTGTGGTTDTQYF	TGCGCCAGCAGCACCGGGACAGGGGGAACTACAGATACGCAGTATTTT
TRBV6-1	NA	TRBJ1-3	NA	CASREGRSSGNTIYF	TGTGCCAGCAGGGAGGGACGGAGCTCTGGAAACACCATATATTTT
TRBV4-1	TRBD2	TRBJ2-7	NA	CASSRGGYEQYF	TGCGCCAGCAGCCGGGGGGGCTACGAGCAGTACTTC
TRBV5-1	NA	TRBJ2-4	NA	CASSATTVAKNSQYF	TGCGCCAGCAGCGCGACGACAGTAGCCAAAAACAGTCAGTACTTC
TRBV7-9	TRBD1	TRBJ1-1	once	CASSPRDRDTEAFF	TGTGCCAGCAGCCCCCGGGACAGGGACACTGAAGCTTTCTTT
TRBV7-9	NA	TRBJ2-1	NA	CASSPVNEQFF	TGTGCCAGCAGCCCAGTAAACGAGCAGTTCTTC
TRBV10-1	TRBD2	TRBJ2-1	NA	CASNMGLAGGNEQFF	TGCGCCAGCAACATGGGACTAGCGGGAGGTAATGAGCAGTTCTTC
TRBV11-3	TRBD1	TRBJ1-2	NA	CASSLAGQGVGYGYTF	TGTGCCAGCAGCTTGGCAGGACAGGGAGTCGGCTATGGCTACACCTTC
TRBV29-1	TRBD2	TRBJ2-4	NA	CSGGTSGSIQYF	TGCAGCGGGGGGACTAGCGGGAGCATTCAGTACTTC
TRBV19	TRBD1	TRBJ1-2	NA	CASRGTTGDYGYTF	TGTGCCAGTAGGGGGACGACAGGGGACTATGGCTACACCTTC
TRBV5-1	TRBD1	TRBJ2-7	NA	CASSLGTGISYEQYF	TGCGCCAGCAGCTTAGGGACAGGGATCTCCTACGAGCAGTACTTC